This T cell receptor (beta chain) is from a study of blood T cell repertoires in COVID-19. For the study at large: Researchers got acute and convalescent COVID-19 samples from the United States, Italy and Spain. Nucleic acid was either cDNA or gDNA, and it came from T cells, B-cell-depleted T cells, or PBMCs.

Per the original data handling: Counts of nucleated cells, estimated from reference gene primer amplification, were obtained. Here immunoSEQ multiplex PCR was the method, and the copy in TCRdb shows in-frame clones only, minus some. That table supplies the V and J calls and clone size; D and trimming were determined from the DNA. The sample has fewer than 350,000 clones; 80% to 90% are singletons. Germline V CDR1 and CDR2: SGHNT, YYREEE (reference sequence). The CDR3 spans 15 residues. With V trimmed by 0 bases and J by 3 bases, 4 bases remained unmatched. Sequences were obtained from peripheral blood. V and J are TRBV5-4 and TRBJ2-7; 9 bases map to TRBD1. The receptor was isolated from a woman between 50 and 59 years old who had recovered from COVID-19. The DNA for the CDR3 is TGTGCCAGCAGCTTGGCCGGGACAGGGATCTACGAGCAGTACTTC. Its protein is CASSLAGTGIYEQYF. Drawing the rest from reference TRBV5-4 and TRBJ2-7, the complete variable domain is ETGVTQSPTHLIKTRGQQVTLRCSSQSGHNTVSWYQQALGQGPQFIFQYYREEENGRGNFPPRFSGLQFPNYSSELNVNALELDDSALYLCASSLAGTGIYEQYFGPGTRLTVT.